This TCR beta chain was found in a study of blood T cell repertoires in COVID-19. Study details: Whether acute or convalescent, the COVID-19 samples came from the United States, Italy and Spain. PBMCs, B-cell-depleted T cells, or T cells were the source of the cDNA or gDNA that made up the material.

In the authors' methods: Counts of nucleated cells, estimated from reference gene primer amplification, were obtained. Clones were sequenced by immunoSEQ multiplex PCR, and TCRdb holds only the in-frame ones, with some missing. The D gene and trimming were derived from the DNA, and the V and J assignments and clone size from that table. The top ten clones hold roughly 11% of a sample with some 290,000 clones, around nine tenths of them seen once. Enrolment of Seattle patients took place during active infection, and they were followed longitudinally. CDR1 is MNHNY, CDR2 SVGAGI, per germline (reference sequence). The CDR3 totals 13 residues. The V segment lost 6 bases and the J segment 6 bases; nucleotides outside the gene matches: 5.

The specimen sequenced was peripheral blood. This clonotype was obtained from a woman in her twenties or thirties with COVID-19, enrolled during active disease. The chain carries TRBV6-6 and TRBJ2-4, with 7 nucleotides matching TRBD1. CDR3 amino acids: CASSSTGLNIQYF. CDR3 DNA sequence: TGTGCCAGCAGCTCGACAGGGTTAAACATTCAGTACTTC.